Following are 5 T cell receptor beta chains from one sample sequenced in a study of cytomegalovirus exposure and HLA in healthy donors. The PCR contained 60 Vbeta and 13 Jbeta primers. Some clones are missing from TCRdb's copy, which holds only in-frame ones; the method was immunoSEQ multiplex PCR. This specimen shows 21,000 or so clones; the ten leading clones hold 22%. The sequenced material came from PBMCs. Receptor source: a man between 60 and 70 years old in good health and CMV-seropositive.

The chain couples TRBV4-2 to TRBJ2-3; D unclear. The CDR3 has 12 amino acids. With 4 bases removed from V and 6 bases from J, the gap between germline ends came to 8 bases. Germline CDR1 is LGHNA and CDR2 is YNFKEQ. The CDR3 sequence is CASSPSSDTQYF. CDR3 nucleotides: TGTGCCAGCAGCCCGAGTTCCGATACGCAGTATTTT.

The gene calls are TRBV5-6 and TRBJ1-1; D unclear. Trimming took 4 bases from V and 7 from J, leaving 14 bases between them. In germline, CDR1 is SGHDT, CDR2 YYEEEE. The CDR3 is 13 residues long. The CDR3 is CASSATSRGEAFF. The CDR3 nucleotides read TGTGCCAGCAGCGCAACCAGTCGGGGTGAAGCTTTCTTT.

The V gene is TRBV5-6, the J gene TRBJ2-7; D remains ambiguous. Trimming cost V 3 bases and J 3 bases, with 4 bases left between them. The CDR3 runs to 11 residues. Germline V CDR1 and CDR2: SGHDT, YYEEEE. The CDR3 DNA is TGTGCCAGCAGCTCGCGCTACGAGCAGTACTTC. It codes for CASSSRYEQYF.

CDR3 loop: CASSPQIERAGGYTF. The CDR3 DNA sequence: TGCGCCAGCAGCCCCCAGATAGAGCGGGCGGGTGGCTACACCTTC. The chain links TRBV4-1 to TRBJ1-2; D is ambiguous. Trimming took off 4 bases at V and 7 bases at J, with 19 bases between the two ends. Germline loops: CDR1 MGHRA, CDR2 YSYEKL. This CDR3 contains 15 residues.

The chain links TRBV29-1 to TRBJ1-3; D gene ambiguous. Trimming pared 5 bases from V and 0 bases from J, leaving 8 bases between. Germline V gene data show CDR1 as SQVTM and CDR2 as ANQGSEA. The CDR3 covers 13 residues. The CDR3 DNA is TGCAGCGTTAAGGAGAGCTCTGGAAACACCATATATTTT. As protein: CSVKESSGNTIYF. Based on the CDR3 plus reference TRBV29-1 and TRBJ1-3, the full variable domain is SAVISQKPSRDICQRGTSLTIQCQVDSQVTMMFWYRQQPGQSLTLIATANQGSEATYESGFVIDKFPISRPNLTFSTLTVSNMSPEDSSIYLCSVKESSGNTIYFGEGSWLTVV.